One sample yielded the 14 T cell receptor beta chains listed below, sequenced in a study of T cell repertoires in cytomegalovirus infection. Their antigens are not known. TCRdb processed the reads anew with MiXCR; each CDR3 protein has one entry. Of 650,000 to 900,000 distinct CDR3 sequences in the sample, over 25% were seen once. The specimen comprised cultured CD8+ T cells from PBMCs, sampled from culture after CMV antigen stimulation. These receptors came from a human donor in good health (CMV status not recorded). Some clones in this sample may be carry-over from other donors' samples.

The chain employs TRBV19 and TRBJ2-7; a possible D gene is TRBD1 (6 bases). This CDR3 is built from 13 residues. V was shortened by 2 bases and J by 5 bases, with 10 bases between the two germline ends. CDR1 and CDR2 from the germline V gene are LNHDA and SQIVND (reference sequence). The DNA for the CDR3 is TGTGCCAGTAGTATAAACAGGGTTGACGAGCAGTACTTC. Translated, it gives CASSINRVDEQYF.

The CDR3 DNA sequence: TGCGCCAGCAGGTCCCTGGAGGTCTACGAGCAGTACTTC. Translated, it gives CASRSLEVYEQYF. The rearrangement joins TRBV10-2 to TRBJ2-7; D perhaps matches TRBD2 (5 bases). The CDR3 extends over 13 amino acids. Per the germline V gene, CDR1 is WSHSY and CDR2 is SAAADI. V was trimmed by 6 bases and J by 3 bases, leaving 12 bases between them.

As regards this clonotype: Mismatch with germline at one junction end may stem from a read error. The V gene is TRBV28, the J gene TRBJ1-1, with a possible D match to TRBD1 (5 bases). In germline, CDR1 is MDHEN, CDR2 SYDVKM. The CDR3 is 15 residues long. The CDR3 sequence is CVSSSKWAGKGEAFF. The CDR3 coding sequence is TGTGTCAGCAGTTCCAAGTGGGCAGGGAAGGGCGAAGCTTTCTTT. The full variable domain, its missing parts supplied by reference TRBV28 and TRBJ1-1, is DVKVTQSSRYLVKRTGEKVFLECVQDMDHENMFWYRQDPGLGLRLIYFSYDVKMKEKGDIPEGYSVSREKKERFSLILESASTNQTSMYLCVSSSKWAGKGEAFFGQGTRLTVV.

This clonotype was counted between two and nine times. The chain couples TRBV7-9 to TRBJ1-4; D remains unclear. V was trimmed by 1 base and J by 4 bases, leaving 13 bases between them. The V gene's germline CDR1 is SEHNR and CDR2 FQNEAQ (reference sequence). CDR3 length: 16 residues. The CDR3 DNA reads TGTGCCAGCAGCTTAGGAGGACTTGTGTTTAATGAAAAACTGTTTTTT. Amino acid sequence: CASSLGGLVFNEKLFF.

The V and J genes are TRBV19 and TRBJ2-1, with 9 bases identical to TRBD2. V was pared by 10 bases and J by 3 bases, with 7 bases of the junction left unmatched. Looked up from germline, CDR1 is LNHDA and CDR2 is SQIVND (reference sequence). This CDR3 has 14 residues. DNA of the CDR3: TGTGCCACCACTGAGCGGGGGGTCTACAATGAGCAGTTCTTC. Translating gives CATTERGVYNEQFF.

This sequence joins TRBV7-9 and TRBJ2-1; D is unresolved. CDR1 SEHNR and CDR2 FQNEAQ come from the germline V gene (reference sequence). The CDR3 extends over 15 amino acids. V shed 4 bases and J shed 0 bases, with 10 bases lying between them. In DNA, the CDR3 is TGTGCCAGCAGCTCGATTCCGGGCTCCTACAATGAGCAGTTCTTC. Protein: CASSSIPGSYNEQFF.

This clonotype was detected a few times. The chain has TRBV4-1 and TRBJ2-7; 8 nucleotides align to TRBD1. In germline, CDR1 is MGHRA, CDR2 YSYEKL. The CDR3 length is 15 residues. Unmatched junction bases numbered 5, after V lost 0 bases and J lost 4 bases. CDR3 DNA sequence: TGCGCCAGCAGCCAAGAATACGGGACAGGATACGAGCAGTACTTC. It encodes CASSQEYGTGYEQYF.

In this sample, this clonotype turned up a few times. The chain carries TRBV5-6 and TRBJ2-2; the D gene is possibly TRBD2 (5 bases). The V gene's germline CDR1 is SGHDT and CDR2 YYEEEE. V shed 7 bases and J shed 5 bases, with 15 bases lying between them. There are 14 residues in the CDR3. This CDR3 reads CASLPGPGTGELFF. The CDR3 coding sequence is TGTGCCAGCCTGCCGGGCCCGGGGACCGGGGAGCTGTTTTTT.

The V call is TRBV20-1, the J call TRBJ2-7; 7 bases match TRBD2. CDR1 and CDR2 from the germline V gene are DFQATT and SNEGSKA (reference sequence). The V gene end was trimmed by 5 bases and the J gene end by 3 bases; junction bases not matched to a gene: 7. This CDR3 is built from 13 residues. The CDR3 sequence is CSAPRGEDYEQYF. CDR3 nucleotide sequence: TGCAGTGCTCCCCGGGGGGAGGACTACGAGCAGTACTTC.

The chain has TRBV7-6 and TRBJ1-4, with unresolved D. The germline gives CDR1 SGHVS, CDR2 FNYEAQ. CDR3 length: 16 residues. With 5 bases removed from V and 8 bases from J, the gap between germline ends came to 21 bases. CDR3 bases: TGTGCCAGCAGCCAATGGACGCCCCGGTTTGACGAAAAACTGTTTTTT. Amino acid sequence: CASSQWTPRFDEKLFF.

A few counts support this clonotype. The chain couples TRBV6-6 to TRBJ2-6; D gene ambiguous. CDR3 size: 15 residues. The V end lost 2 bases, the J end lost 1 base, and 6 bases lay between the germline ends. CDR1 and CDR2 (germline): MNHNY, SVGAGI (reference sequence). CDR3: CASSYSLSGANVLTF. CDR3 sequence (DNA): TGTGCCAGCAGTTACAGCTTATCTGGGGCCAACGTCCTGACTTTC.

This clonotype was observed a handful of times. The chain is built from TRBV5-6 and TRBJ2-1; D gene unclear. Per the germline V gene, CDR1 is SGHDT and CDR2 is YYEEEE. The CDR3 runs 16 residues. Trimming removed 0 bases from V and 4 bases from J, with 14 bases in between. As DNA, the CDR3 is TGTGCCAGCAGCTTGGTTGGGCAGGTGGGGTACAATGAGCAGTTCTTC. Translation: CASSLVGQVGYNEQFF.

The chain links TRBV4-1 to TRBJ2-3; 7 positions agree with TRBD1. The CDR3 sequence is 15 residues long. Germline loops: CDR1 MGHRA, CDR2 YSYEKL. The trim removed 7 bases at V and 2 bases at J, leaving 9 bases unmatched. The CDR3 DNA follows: TGCGCCAGCACCTCAGAGGGGGCAATCACAGATACGCAGTATTTT. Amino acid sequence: CASTSEGAITDTQYF.

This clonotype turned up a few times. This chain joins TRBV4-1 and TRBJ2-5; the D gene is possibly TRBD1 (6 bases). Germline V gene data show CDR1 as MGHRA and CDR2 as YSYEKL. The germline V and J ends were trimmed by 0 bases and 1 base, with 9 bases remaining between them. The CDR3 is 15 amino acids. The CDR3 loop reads CASSQERTAQETQYF. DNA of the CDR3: TGCGCCAGCAGCCAAGAGAGGACAGCCCAAGAGACCCAGTACTTC.